One sample yielded the 32 T cell receptor beta chains listed below, sequenced in a study of shared clonotypes between healthy human individuals. Assay used: immunoSEQ multiplex PCR; TCRdb lists only in-frame clones, some missing. The sample carries more than 450,000 clones, around 74% recorded once. The sample consisted of PBMCs. The source is a woman aged 40 to 50 in good health. Some clones in this sample may be carry-over from other donors' samples.

The chain couples TRBV14 to TRBJ2-1, with D perhaps matching TRBD2 (5 bases). The CDR3 extends over 15 amino acids. CDR1 SGHDN and CDR2 FVKESK come from the germline V gene. V was clipped by 3 bases and J by 8 bases, with 17 bases between them. The CDR3 protein is CASSQEVFKGDEQFF. In DNA, the CDR3 is TGTGCCAGCAGCCAGGAGGTATTTAAGGGCGATGAGCAGTTCTTC.

This chain joins TRBV29-1 and TRBJ2-5; D is uncertain. CDR1 and CDR2 from the germline V gene are SQVTM and ANQGSEA. This CDR3 is 13 amino acids long. V shed 2 bases and J shed 5 bases, with 12 bases lying between them. CDR3 residues: CSVEWSQKETQYF. CDR3 nucleotide sequence: TGCAGCGTTGAATGGTCACAGAAGGAGACCCAGTACTTC.

Ten or more counts support this clone. The rearrangement links TRBV5-1 to TRBJ1-2, with 7 bases fitting TRBD1. Germline trimming cut 3 bases from V and 3 bases from J; bases unmatched to any gene: 5. The germline gives CDR1 SGHRS, CDR2 YFSETQ. The CDR3 is 14 residues long. The CDR3 region is CASSSGGTDYGYTF. For the CDR3, the DNA is TGCGCCAGCAGCTCGGGGGGGACAGACTATGGCTACACCTTC. Full variable domain (remainder filled in from reference TRBV5-1 and TRBJ1-2): KAGVTQTPRYLIKTRGQQVTLSCSPISGHRSVSWYQQTPGQGLQFLFEYFSETQRNKGNFPGRFSGRQFSNSRSEMNVSTLELGDSALYLCASSSGGTDYGYTFGSGTRLTVV.

This sequence joins TRBV7-6 and TRBJ2-2; 7 bases agree with TRBD2. The CDR3 extends over 16 amino acids. From germline, CDR1 is SGHVS and CDR2 FNYEAQ. With 4 bases clipped from V and 9 bases from J, the junction kept 14 bases outside the gene matches. The DNA of the CDR3 is TGTGCCAGCAGCTATACCGGGACTATGAGCCCCCGGGAGCTGTTTTTT. Its protein product is CASSYTGTMSPRELFF.

The chain combines TRBV10-3 with TRBJ2-7; 9 positions agree with TRBD1. The CDR3 runs to 12 residues. The ends lost 6 bases at V and 4 bases at J; junction bases unmatched: 1. Germline assignment: CDR1 ENHRY and CDR2 SYGVKD. For the CDR3, the DNA is TGTGCCATCAGAGGACAGGGGTACGAGCAGTACTTC. It codes for CAIRGQGYEQYF.

The V call is TRBV6-6, the J call TRBJ1-2; D gene unclear. This CDR3 has 13 amino acids. Germline values: CDR1 MNHNY, CDR2 SVGAGI (reference sequence). The V gene lost 3 bases and the J gene lost 6 bases, with 11 bases spanning the gap. CDR3 nucleotide sequence: TGTGCCAGCAGTTATGAGGGAATTGATGGCTACACCTTC. Translated: CASSYEGIDGYTF.

The sample holds a few counts of this clone. V usage is TRBV7-8 and J usage is TRBJ1-2, with 10 bases matching TRBD1. Per germline, CDR1 SGHVS and CDR2 FQNEAQ. V gave up 5 bases and J gave up 2 bases; unmatched junction bases: 8. This CDR3 is 16 amino acids long. CDR3 sequence (DNA): TGTGCCAGCAGCCCCCGGGACAGGGGTGCCAACTATGGCTACACCTTC. Translation: CASSPRDRGANYGYTF.

This clone was observed a few times. The chain is built from TRBV28 and TRBJ1-5; D is unresolved. Trimming cost V 2 bases and J 4 bases, with 15 bases left between them. The CDR3 contains 16 residues. Germline CDR1 is MDHEN and CDR2 is SYDVKM. The CDR3 DNA reads TGTGCCAGCAGTTTAGGTCCCTTCCAGGCGAATCAGCCCCAGCATTTT. This translates into CASSLGPFQANQPQHF.

This rearrangement joins TRBV6-5 to TRBJ1-1, with D tentatively TRBD1 (5 bases). Per the germline V gene, CDR1 is MNHEY and CDR2 is SVGAGI. The length of the CDR3 is 14 residues. Trimming shortened V by 6 bases and J by 3 bases, and 14 bases separated the two germline ends. CDR3 residues: CASSLDGADTEAFF. The CDR3 DNA reads as TGTGCCAGCAGCCTTGACGGGGCCGACACTGAAGCTTTCTTT.

V gene TRBV11-2 combines with J gene TRBJ2-3; D is unresolved. Germline CDR1 reads SGHAT; CDR2 reads FQNNGV. V lost 0 bases to trimming and J lost 5 bases, with 12 bases between them. This CDR3 has 15 amino acids. CDR3 amino acids: CASSLEGQWQDTQYF. Here the CDR3 DNA reads TGTGCCAGCAGCTTAGAAGGCCAATGGCAAGATACGCAGTATTTT.

CDR3 nucleotide sequence: TGTGCCAGCAGTTACTCGGCAAGTAGTACTGAAGCTTTCTTT. This translates into CASSYSASSTEAFF. The chain couples TRBV6-6 to TRBJ1-1; no firm D call. The V end was cut by 0 bases, the J end by 5 bases, with 10 bases between. Germline values: CDR1 MNHNY, CDR2 SVGAGI (reference sequence). CDR3 length: 14 amino acids.

This chain joins TRBV5-1 and TRBJ2-4; weak D call: TRBD2 (5 bases). This CDR3 is built from 16 residues. CDR1 and CDR2 (germline): SGHRS, YFSETQ. The V end was cut by 0 bases, the J end by 3 bases, with 13 bases between. The CDR3 coding sequence is TGCGCCAGCAGCTTGGTTTCGGGGTTTGTCAAAAACATTCAGTACTTC. Protein sequence: CASSLVSGFVKNIQYF.

This chain uses TRBV27 with TRBJ1-4, with no clear D. Germline V gene data show CDR1 as MNHEY and CDR2 as SMNVEV (reference sequence). CDR3 length: 13 amino acids. V gave up 2 bases and J gave up 10 bases, with 11 bases separating them. CDR3 in amino acids: CASSLTRGGKLFF. For the CDR3, the DNA is TGTGCCAGCAGTTTAACCCGGGGAGGAAAACTGTTTTTT.

The chain uses TRBV28 and TRBJ2-3; TRBD2 aligns across 11 bases. Germline V lookup: CDR1 MDHEN, CDR2 SYDVKM. The V segment lost 8 bases and the J segment 5 bases; nucleotides outside the gene matches: 9. The length of the CDR3 is 15 residues. The CDR3 loop is CASGQLAGAGDTQYF. Written as DNA, the CDR3 is TGTGCCAGCGGACAACTAGCGGGAGCTGGAGATACGCAGTATTTT. The full variable domain, with the rest looked up from reference TRBV28 and TRBJ2-3, is DVKVTQSSRYLVKRTGEKVFLECVQDMDHENMFWYRQDPGLGLRLIYFSYDVKMKEKGDIPEGYSVSREKKERFSLILESASTNQTSMYLCASGQLAGAGDTQYFGPGTRLTVL.

This chain connects TRBV7-8 to TRBJ1-5; 7 bases map to TRBD1. Germline CDR1 and CDR2: SGHVS and FQNEAQ. The ends lost 5 bases at V and 3 bases at J; junction bases unmatched: 13. This CDR3 is built from 17 residues. The CDR3 protein is CASSTGYRGAYNQPQHF. CDR3 bases: TGTGCCAGCAGCACGGGATACAGGGGTGCCTACAATCAGCCCCAGCATTTT.

Concerning this clone itself: The same CDR3 arises from other DNA sequences in this sample as well. The chain couples TRBV9 to TRBJ2-1; 8 positions agree with TRBD2. V gave up 0 bases and J gave up 3 bases; unmatched junction bases: 2. This CDR3 contains 15 residues. CDR1 and CDR2 (germline): SGDLS, YYNGEE. CDR3 residues: CASSVELADYNEQFF. CDR3 DNA sequence: TGTGCCAGCAGCGTAGAACTAGCGGACTACAATGAGCAGTTCTTC.

The V and J genes are TRBV6-5 and TRBJ2-5, with TRBD2 matching over 7 bases. This CDR3 is built from 11 residues. Germline V gene data show CDR1 as MNHEY and CDR2 as SVGAGI. This chain's CDR3 is CAVGRGETQYF. CDR3 nucleotides: TGTGCAGTTGGGAGGGGCGAGACCCAGTACTTC.

The V and J genes are TRBV2 and TRBJ1-3; 12 bases are a match to TRBD1. The V gene end was trimmed by 6 bases and the J gene end by 3 bases; junction bases not matched to a gene: 9. This CDR3 has 17 amino acids. Germline CDR1 reads SNHLY; CDR2 reads FYNNEI. The CDR3 loop is CASSWSGQGAGGNTIYF. The CDR3 region has the DNA TGTGCCAGCAGCTGGTCGGGACAGGGGGCGGGTGGAAACACCATATATTTT.

The chain is built from TRBV10-3 and TRBJ2-7, with 12 bases matching TRBD2. V lost 10 bases, J lost 2 bases, and 3 bases stayed unmatched. The CDR3 is made up of 13 amino acids. The germline gives CDR1 ENHRY, CDR2 SYGVKD. CDR3 in DNA: TGTGCCACCCGACTAGCGGGAGCCTACGAGCAGTACTTC. It specifies CATRLAGAYEQYF.

J is TRBJ1-4 and V is TRBV11-2; 9 nucleotides match TRBD1. V shed 5 bases and J 7 bases; nucleotides not matched to a gene: 2. The CDR3 sequence is 13 residues long. Germline loops: CDR1 SGHAT, CDR2 FQNNGV. The CDR3 sequence is CASSPDRGEKLFF. The CDR3 coding sequence is TGTGCCAGCAGCCCGGACAGGGGTGAAAAACTGTTTTTT.

The V gene is TRBV7-9, the J gene TRBJ1-2, with D tentatively TRBD1 (5 bases). V was pared by 0 bases and J by 7 bases, with 12 bases between. This CDR3 comprises 14 residues. Germline assignment: CDR1 SEHNR and CDR2 FQNEAQ (reference sequence). CDR3 amino acids: CASSLAGGDVGYTF. CDR3 nucleotides: TGTGCCAGCAGCTTAGCCGGAGGGGATGTTGGCTACACCTTC.

The chain joins TRBV29-1 to TRBJ1-2; D is possibly TRBD1 (5 bases). Trimming left V 4 bases short and J 8 bases short, with 14 bases between. The CDR3 runs to 12 residues. Germline loops: CDR1 SQVTM, CDR2 ANQGSEA. DNA of the CDR3: TGCAGCGTTGCCGGGACGGGTTCAGGCTACACCTTC. Its protein product is CSVAGTGSGYTF.

This rearrangement joins TRBV6-6 to TRBJ1-5; TRBD1 is a possible D gene (5 bases). V was shortened by 5 bases and J by 5 bases, with 19 bases between the two germline ends. This CDR3 is 16 amino acids long. The germline gives CDR1 MNHNY, CDR2 SVGAGI (reference sequence). The CDR3 DNA follows: TGTGCCAGCAGTCATGGGGACCTCGCACCCGATCAGCCCCAGCATTTT. It translates to CASSHGDLAPDQPQHF.

This clone was seen only once. The chain combines TRBV7-3 with TRBJ2-4; TRBD2 matches at 12 bases. The V and J ends lost 6 bases and 3 bases, in that order; junction bases with no gene match: 6. This CDR3 comprises 16 residues. Germline CDR1 and CDR2: SGHTA and FQGTGA. The CDR3 region is CASSSSSGRGKNIQYF. CDR3 nucleotides: TGTGCCAGCAGTTCCTCTAGCGGGAGGGGCAAAAACATTCAGTACTTC.

V is TRBV7-9 and J is TRBJ2-1, with 10 bases fitting TRBD2. The CDR3 loop spans 17 amino acids. Per germline, CDR1 SEHNR and CDR2 FQNEAQ (reference sequence). Germline trimming cut 1 base from V and 10 bases from J; bases unmatched to any gene: 13. The CDR3 region has the DNA TGTGCCAGCAGCTTAGAAGACTGGGCTAGCGGGAGTGGGGAGCAGTTCTTC. Protein: CASSLEDWASGSGEQFF.

V is TRBV28 and J is TRBJ1-5; D is undetermined. Trimming shortened V by 4 bases and J by 4 bases, and 8 bases separated the two germline ends. Per germline, CDR1 MDHEN and CDR2 SYDVKM. The CDR3 contains 13 residues. For the CDR3, the DNA is TGTGCCAGCAGTTCATTTTCTAATCAGCCCCAGCATTTT. It translates to CASSSFSNQPQHF.

J is TRBJ2-1 and V is TRBV7-2; 9 bases fit TRBD2. Germline lookup yields CDR1 SGHTA and CDR2 FQGNSA. The ends lost 4 bases at V and 0 bases at J; junction bases unmatched: 4. The CDR3 runs to 16 residues. The CDR3 loop is CASSSLAGGSYNEQFF. Written as DNA, the CDR3 is TGTGCCAGCAGCTCACTAGCGGGCGGCTCCTACAATGAGCAGTTCTTC.

This clone was found many times. This sequence joins TRBV10-2 and TRBJ2-7, with D unclear. The germline V gene has CDR1 WSHSY and CDR2 SAAADI. V gave up 2 bases and J gave up 6 bases, with 8 bases separating them. The CDR3 is 12 residues long. CDR3 sequence: CASSEPDREQYF. The CDR3 DNA sequence: TGCGCCAGCAGTGAGCCGGACCGCGAGCAGTACTTC.

The CDR3 sequence is CASSLDRVGGEQFF. The CDR3 nucleotides are TGTGCCAGCAGCTTGGACAGGGTAGGTGGTGAGCAGTTCTTC. V is TRBV7-3 and J is TRBJ2-1, with 8 bases that match TRBD1. V lost 3 bases, J lost 9 bases, and 7 bases stayed unmatched. The CDR3 spans 14 residues. Germline V gene data show CDR1 as SGHTA and CDR2 as FQGTGA.

V usage is TRBV7-3 and J usage is TRBJ1-2; 7 nucleotides line up with TRBD1. Looked up from germline, CDR1 is SGHTA and CDR2 is FQGTGA. Trimming took 5 bases from V and 4 from J; bases not matched to a gene: 10. This CDR3 has 15 amino acids. The CDR3 region has the DNA TGTGCCAGCAGCCCCGGTTCGGAGGGGGCCTATGGCTACACCTTC. Its translation is CASSPGSEGAYGYTF.

This chain links TRBV9 with TRBJ2-2; D unclear. The CDR3 totals 12 residues. Trimming took off 4 bases at V and 6 bases at J, with 7 bases between the two ends. Germline assignment: CDR1 SGDLS and CDR2 YYNGEE. In DNA, the CDR3 is TGTGCCAGCAGCCAACGGGCCGGGGAGCTGTTTTTT. As protein: CASSQRAGELFF.

The V call is TRBV9, the J call TRBJ2-3; unclear D gene. The germline gives CDR1 SGDLS, CDR2 YYNGEE. V was trimmed by 0 bases and J by 1 base, leaving 18 bases between them. The CDR3 is made up of 18 amino acids. The CDR3 sequence is CASSVAGPGPGGTDTQYF. The CDR3 DNA is TGTGCCAGCAGCGTAGCCGGTCCCGGTCCCGGTGGCACAGATACGCAGTATTTT.